This note documents a single T cell receptor (beta chain) sequence. No antigen is known for it. One entry per CDR3 protein results from TCRdb running MiXCR on the reads. Of 740,000 or so distinct CDR3 sequences listed, 35% were seen once; the top ten hold 2.8%. From germline, CDR1 is MNHEY and CDR2 SVGEGT. CDR3 size: 13 residues. Trimming removed 6 bases at V and 2 bases at J, with 11 bases between. The data derive from a study of T cell repertoires in cytomegalovirus infection. Overall study context: Public TCR beta signature analysis indicated the presence of both CMV infection and matching HLA type.

General observations from the study: CMV-specific TCR beta clonotypes restricted by HLA-C dominated the ex vivo response.

The TCR comes from a human donor in good health (CMV status not recorded). Some clones in this sample may be carry-over from other donors' samples. The chain combines TRBV6-2 or TRBV6-3 with TRBJ2-7; the D gene is possibly TRBD2 (5 bases). Sequenced: PBMCs. In DNA, the CDR3 is TGTGCCAGCAGGGAGACTATGACCTACGAGCAGTACTTC. Its translation is CASRETMTYEQYF.